These 20 T cell receptor beta chains were all obtained from the same sample, sequenced in a study of blood T cell repertoires in COVID-19. Only in-frame clones appear in the TCRdb table, and some are missing; sequencing was by immunoSEQ multiplex PCR. Found here are about 190,000 clones, 70% to 85% of them singletons; the top ten hold about an eighth. The sample was peripheral blood. The receptor source for this set is a woman between 50 and 59 years old with acute or convalescent COVID-19.

The CDR3 region has the DNA TGTGCCATCAGTGATGGCCGAAACAATGAGCAGTTCTTC. Protein sequence: CAISDGRNNEQFF. J is TRBJ2-1 and V is TRBV10-3; the D is unclear. Per the germline V gene, CDR1 is ENHRY and CDR2 is SYGVKD. Trimming removed 3 bases from V and 5 bases from J, with 8 bases in between. This CDR3 region has 13 residues.

This clone was seen a few times. The chain couples TRBV30 to TRBJ1-1; no clear D gene. From germline, CDR1 is GTSNPN and CDR2 SVGIG (reference sequence). The CDR3 length is 13 residues. Trimming removed 3 bases from V and 4 bases from J, with 12 bases in between. CDR3 sequence (DNA): TGTGCCTGGAGAATCTCCCGGGGCACTGAAGCTTTCTTT. Its protein is CAWRISRGTEAFF. The whole variable domain, filled in from reference TRBV30 and TRBJ1-1, reads SQTIHQWPATLVQPVGSPLSLECTVEGTSNPNLYWYRQAAGRGLQLLFYSVGIGQISSEVPQNLSASRPQDRQFILSSKKLLLSDSGFYLCAWRISRGTEAFFGQGTRLTVV.

V is TRBV6-5 and J is TRBJ1-4; no definite D call. The CDR3 totals 12 residues. Trimming shortened V by 6 bases and J by 8 bases, and 10 bases separated the two germline ends. CDR1 is MNHEY and CDR2 is SVGAGI in the germline V gene. In nucleotides, the CDR3 is TGTGCCAGCAGCCCGAATCAGGAAAAACTGTTTTTT. This encodes CASSPNQEKLFF.

The gene calls are TRBV18 and TRBJ1-5; no clear D. The CDR3 has 13 amino acids. V was shortened by 6 bases and J by 4 bases, with 10 bases between the two germline ends. Germline CDR1 reads KGHSH; CDR2 reads LQKENI. As DNA, the CDR3 is TGTGCCAGCTCCCCCTCGGAGAATCAGCCCCAGCATTTT. Residues: CASSPSENQPQHF.

CDR3 sequence reads: CASSTGAADGYTF. CDR3 nucleotide sequence: TGTGCCAGCAGCACAGGGGCCGCTGATGGCTACACCTTC. The chain joins TRBV25-1 to TRBJ1-2; TRBD1 aligns across 7 bases. The germline gives CDR1 MGHDK, CDR2 SYGVNS. V shed 6 bases and J 6 bases; nucleotides not matched to a gene: 7. This CDR3 is 13 amino acids long.

The rearrangement links TRBV5-8 to TRBJ2-5; 10 nucleotides agree with TRBD2. The CDR3 totals 14 residues. The V segment lost 0 bases and the J segment 9 bases; nucleotides outside the gene matches: 5. Germline loops: CDR1 SGHTS, CDR2 YDEGEE. CDR3 amino acids: CASSLASGSAAQYF. In nucleotides, the CDR3 is TGTGCCAGCAGCTTGGCTAGCGGGAGTGCGGCCCAGTACTTC.

This chain links TRBV6-1 with TRBJ1-1, with D possibly being TRBD1 (5 bases). Trimming removed 2 bases from V and 8 bases from J, with 9 bases in between. Germline V gene data show CDR1 as MNHNS and CDR2 as SASEGT. CDR3 length: 12 residues. The CDR3 sequence: CASSERGLEAFF. The CDR3 DNA reads TGTGCCAGCAGTGAACGGGGGTTGGAAGCTTTCTTT.

This clone has only a few counts. V and J are TRBV24-1 and TRBJ2-4; maybe TRBD1 (5 bases). V was clipped by 4 bases and J by 2 bases, with 14 bases between them. Germline values: CDR1 KGHDR, CDR2 SFDVKD. The CDR3 totals 16 residues. The CDR3 DNA sequence: TGTGCCACCAGTGAAGGGCCAGGGTCGACCAAAAACATTCAGTACTTC. This translates into CATSEGPGSTKNIQYF.

This chain uses TRBV5-6 with TRBJ2-1; possible D gene TRBD2, 6 bases. V was clipped by 4 bases and J by 0 bases, with 14 bases between them. This CDR3 is built from 16 residues. Germline-derived CDR1 and CDR2 are SGHDT and YYEEEE. DNA for the CDR3: TGTGCCAGCAGCCCGTTGGGGGAGGACTCCTACAATGAGCAGTTCTTC. Translation gives CASSPLGEDSYNEQFF.

The chain carries TRBV11-2 and TRBJ1-1; 11 bases match TRBD1. V dropped 3 bases and J dropped 5; count of bases not matched to a gene: 11. Looked up from germline, CDR1 is SGHAT and CDR2 is FQNNGV. This CDR3 contains 17 residues. CDR3: CASSFGDRGIRGTEAFF. The CDR3 DNA follows: TGTGCCAGCAGCTTTGGGGACAGGGGGATAAGGGGGACTGAAGCTTTCTTT.

The V and J genes are TRBV5-6 and TRBJ1-6; no clear D. The germline V gene encodes CDR1 SGHDT and CDR2 YYEEEE. The CDR3 sequence is 15 residues long. V was cut by 2 bases and J by 5 bases, with 11 bases left in between. CDR3 residues: CASSFGRYNNSPLHF. The CDR3 DNA reads as TGTGCCAGCAGCTTCGGGAGATACAATAATTCACCCCTCCACTTT.

The chain joins TRBV6-5 to TRBJ1-2; D is uncertain. The germline V gene encodes CDR1 MNHEY and CDR2 SVGAGI. CDR3 length equals 15 residues. V lost 6 bases to trimming and J lost 2 bases, with 16 bases between them. CDR3 in DNA: TGTGCCAGCAGATCATGGGAGCAAATGAACTATGGCTACACCTTC. Translation gives CASRSWEQMNYGYTF.

The CDR3, as DNA: TGTGCCAGCAGTTACTCGGGGGCCAAGACGGAGACCCAGTACTTC. Translation: CASSYSGAKTETQYF. The V call is TRBV6-2 or TRBV6-3, the J call TRBJ2-5; D perhaps matches TRBD1 (6 bases). Germline CDR1 MNHEY, CDR2 SVGEGT. V lost 0 bases, J lost 5 bases, and 13 bases lay in between. This CDR3 region has 15 residues.

The chain links TRBV7-2 to TRBJ2-7; D not certain. Between the trimmed V and J ends, which lost 1 base and 5 bases, there was a span of 12 bases. The germline CDR1 and CDR2 sequences are SGHTA and FQGNSA. The CDR3 sequence is 14 residues long. The DNA of the CDR3 is TGTGCCAGCAGCTTAGGGTCGTGGGCAAACGAGCAGTACTTC. Its translation: CASSLGSWANEQYF.

This clone was observed a few times. This chain uses TRBV30 with TRBJ1-3, with D tentatively TRBD1 (6 bases). Per the germline V gene, CDR1 is GTSNPN and CDR2 is SVGIG (reference sequence). The CDR3 is 14 amino acids. The V gene lost 5 bases and the J gene lost 0 bases, with 11 bases spanning the gap. The CDR3 DNA follows: TGTGCCTGGGCTACAGGGAGCTCTGGAAACACCATATATTTT. Translation: CAWATGSSGNTIYF.

The V gene is TRBV9, the J gene TRBJ2-3, with D possibly TRBD2 on 6 matching bases. This CDR3 has 16 residues. Germline V gives CDR1 SGDLS, CDR2 YYNGEE. Trimming cost V 1 base and J 4 bases, with 16 bases left between them. In nucleotides, the CDR3 is TGTGCCAGCAGCGTAATTATGGGGGGAGGCGCAGATACGCAGTATTTT. It specifies CASSVIMGGGADTQYF.

The rearrangement links TRBV11-2 to TRBJ1-4, with 7 bases matching TRBD1. The CDR3 is 15 amino acids. The V gene's germline CDR1 is SGHAT and CDR2 FQNNGV. V dropped 4 bases and J dropped 7; count of bases not matched to a gene: 9. The CDR3 loop reads CASSWRGGMGEKLFF. CDR3 coding DNA: TGTGCCAGCAGCTGGAGAGGGGGCATGGGTGAAAAACTGTTTTTT.

The rearrangement uses TRBV5-6 and TRBJ2-4; 7 bases are shared with TRBD1. The V gene's germline CDR1 is SGHDT and CDR2 YYEEEE. The CDR3 spans 14 residues. V lost 3 bases and J lost 11; bases outside the gene matches: 11. The DNA for the CDR3 is TGTGCCAGCAGCTCGGGGACAGCTCTTAAGGTTCAGTACTTC. Protein: CASSSGTALKVQYF.

This sequence joins TRBV15 and TRBJ1-5; TRBD1 agrees at 7 bases. With V trimmed by 8 bases and J by 3 bases, 1 base remained unmatched. Looked up from germline, CDR1 is LNHNV and CDR2 is YYDKDF (reference sequence). There are 12 residues in the CDR3. CDR3 DNA: TGTGCCACCGGGACAGCCAATCAGCCCCAGCATTTT. This codes for CATGTANQPQHF.

The V call is TRBV7-9, the J call TRBJ1-6; 7 nucleotides align to TRBD1. The junction had 4 bases not matched to a gene; V was cut back by 0 bases and J by 5 bases. The germline V gene has CDR1 SEHNR and CDR2 FQNEAQ (reference sequence). The CDR3 covers 16 residues. The CDR3 coding sequence is TGTGCCAGCAGCTTAGCGGGGGGACAGAATAATTCACCCCTCCACTTT. Its translation is CASSLAGGQNNSPLHF.